This record looks at one TCR beta chain sequence and its context. This sample is drawn from a study of blood T cell repertoires in COVID-19. Study in general: Samples came from the United States, Italy and Spain, spanning acute and convalescent COVID-19. T cells, B-cell-depleted T cells, or PBMCs supplied cDNA or gDNA.

Across about two dozen US areas, participants ranged in age from about 18 to 100 years. Recovered participants had two consecutive negative NP/OP PCR tests, healthcare professional clearance, or symptom resolution. Data came from immunoSEQ multiplex PCR; TCRdb stores just in-frame clones and leaves some out. The sample has a few hundred thousand clones; 85% to 90% are singletons. The ends lost 4 bases at V and 3 bases at J; junction bases unmatched: 4. Germline CDR1 reads SGHKS; CDR2 reads YYEKEE (reference sequence). The CDR3 covers 14 residues. The source material was PBMCs or T cells enriched from blood (not recorded which). V usage is TRBV5-5 and J usage is TRBJ2-7; 10 bases line up with TRBD1. The TCR was taken from a woman younger than 30 who had recovered from COVID-19. CDR3 protein: CASSPGTGVYEQYF. CDR3 nucleotide sequence: TGTGCCAGCAGCCCCGGGACAGGGGTCTACGAGCAGTACTTC.